The clone carrying this T cell receptor beta chain was detected many times. This sample is drawn from a study of patients and donors after allogeneic stem cell transplantation. One entry per CDR3 protein results from TCRdb running MiXCR on the RT-PCR reads. The table lists tens of thousands of distinct CDR3 sequences, around 5% of them singletons. After removal of 7 bases from V and 8 bases from J, the junction contained 13 bases not matched to a gene. This CDR3 is 15 amino acids long. This chain joins TRBV12-3 or TRBV12-4 and TRBJ2-1, with TRBD2 identical over 8 bases. The sample taken for sequencing was blood, either unsorted or a sorted T cell fraction (not recorded which). The receptor was isolated from a human donor who was either an allogeneic HSCT recipient or a stem cell or donor lymphocyte infusion donor (not recorded which). It is not recorded whose cells these are; they may come from a transplant donor. CDR3 in amino acids: CASTSRGGLGDEQFF. CDR3 nucleotides: TGTGCCAGCACATCTCGGGGGGGCCTTGGCGATGAGCAGTTCTTC.